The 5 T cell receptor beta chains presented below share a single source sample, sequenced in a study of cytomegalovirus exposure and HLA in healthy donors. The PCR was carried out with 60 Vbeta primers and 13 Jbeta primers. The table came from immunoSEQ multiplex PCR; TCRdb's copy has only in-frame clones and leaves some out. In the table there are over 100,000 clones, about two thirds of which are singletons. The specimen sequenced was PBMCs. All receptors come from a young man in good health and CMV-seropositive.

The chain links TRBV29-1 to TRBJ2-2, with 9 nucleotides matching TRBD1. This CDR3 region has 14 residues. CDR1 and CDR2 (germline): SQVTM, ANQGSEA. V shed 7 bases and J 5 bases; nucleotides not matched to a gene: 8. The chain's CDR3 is CSAERDRATGELFF. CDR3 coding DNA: TGCAGCGCCGAGCGGGACAGGGCAACCGGGGAGCTGTTTTTT.

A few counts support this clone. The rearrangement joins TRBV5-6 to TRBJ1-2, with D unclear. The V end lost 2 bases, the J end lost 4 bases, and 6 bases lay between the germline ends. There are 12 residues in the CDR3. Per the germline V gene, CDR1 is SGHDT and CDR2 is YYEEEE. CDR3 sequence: CASSLRFYGYTF. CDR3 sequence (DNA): TGTGCCAGCAGCTTACGGTTCTATGGCTACACCTTC.

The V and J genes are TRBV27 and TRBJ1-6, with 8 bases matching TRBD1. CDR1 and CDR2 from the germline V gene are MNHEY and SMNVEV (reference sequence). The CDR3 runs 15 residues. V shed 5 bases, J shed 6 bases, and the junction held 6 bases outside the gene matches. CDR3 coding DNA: TGTGCCAGCAGTACCAGGACAGGGCTTAATTCACCCCTCCACTTT. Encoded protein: CASSTRTGLNSPLHF.

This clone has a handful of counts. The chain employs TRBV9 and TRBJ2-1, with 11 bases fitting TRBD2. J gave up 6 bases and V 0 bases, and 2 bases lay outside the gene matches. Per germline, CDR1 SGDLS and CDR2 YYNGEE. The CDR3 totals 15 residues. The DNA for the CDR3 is TGTGCCAGCAGCGTAGCCACTAGCGGGAGCAATGAGCAGTTCTTC. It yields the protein CASSVATSGSNEQFF.

As DNA, the CDR3 is TGTGCCAGCAGCTCACTCAGGGGAGTACGGACCGGGGAGCTGTTTTTT. Its protein is CASSSLRGVRTGELFF. V usage is TRBV9 and J usage is TRBJ2-2, with D tentatively TRBD1 (6 bases). CDR3 length equals 16 residues. Germline V gene lookup returns CDR1 SGDLS and CDR2 YYNGEE. V dropped 4 bases and J dropped 5 bases, with 18 bases sitting between them.